Following are 32 T cell receptor beta chains from one sample sequenced in a study of cytomegalovirus exposure and HLA in healthy donors (dated by TCRdb to about 2017). Receptor libraries were prepared by the immunoSEQ multiplex PCR assay. The multiplex PCR relied on a mix of 60 forward primers for TCR Vbeta segments and 13 reverse primers for TCR Jbeta segments. TCRdb limited this immuneACCESS table to in-frame rearrangements with V and J called. A share of clones is missing; checked studies link under half to unresolved V genes, and the rest is unexplained. The sample table shows approximately 170,000 clones, and roughly 80% are seen once. The ten largest account for around 4.3% of the sample. The sequenced material came from PBMCs. These receptors all come from a woman aged 45 to 65 in good health and CMV-seropositive.

V is TRBV9 and J is TRBJ2-7, with D maybe TRBD2 (5 bases). CDR3 size: 14 residues. Trimming cost V 1 base and J 1 base, with 9 bases left between them. Per the germline V gene, CDR1 is SGDLS and CDR2 is YYNGEE. CDR3: CASSVTAVSYEQYF. CDR3 DNA sequence: TGTGCCAGCAGCGTAACAGCGGTATCCTACGAGCAGTACTTC.

The CDR3 DNA reads TGTGCCAGTTGGGAGGGTATCAATCAGCCCCAGCATTTT. Residues: CASWEGINQPQHF. The rearrangement uses TRBV19 and TRBJ1-5; D is unresolved. The CDR3 is 13 amino acids. Germline V gives CDR1 LNHDA, CDR2 SQIVND (reference sequence). V was cut by 8 bases and J by 3 bases, with 11 bases left in between.

The chain uses TRBV25-1 and TRBJ1-1; D might be TRBD1 (6 bases). CDR1 MGHDK and CDR2 SYGVNS come from the germline V gene. The CDR3 sequence is 15 residues long. Deletions cut 5 bases from V and 0 bases from J, with 13 bases between. CDR3 DNA: TGTGCCAGCAGTCAGACAGGATTCATGAACACTGAAGCTTTCTTT. Encoded protein: CASSQTGFMNTEAFF.

The V gene is TRBV4-2, the J gene TRBJ2-6, with 7 nucleotides matching TRBD1. The CDR3 sequence is 17 residues long. Germline loops: CDR1 LGHNA, CDR2 YNFKEQ. J lost 1 base, V lost 1 base, and 4 bases had no gene match. Here the CDR3 reads CASSQVGDSSGANVLTF. The CDR3 DNA is TGTGCCAGCAGCCAAGTAGGGGACAGTTCTGGGGCCAACGTCCTGACTTTC.

This chain joins TRBV2 and TRBJ1-1; D might be TRBD1 (6 bases). Germline V CDR1 and CDR2: SNHLY, FYNNEI. The CDR3 covers 14 residues. The V end was cut by 9 bases, the J end by 3 bases, with 17 bases between. DNA for the CDR3: TGTGCCAGTAAAATGGGGGCGATGGACACTGAAGCTTTCTTT. Translated, it gives CASKMGAMDTEAFF. The variable domain in full, with the rest retrieved from reference TRBV2 and TRBJ1-1, is EPEVTQTPSHQVTQMGQEVILRCVPISNHLYFYWYRQILGQKVEFLVSFYNNEISEKSEIFDDQFSVERPDGSNFTLKIRSTKLEDSAMYFCASKMGAMDTEAFFGQGTRLTVV.

V usage is TRBV10-1 and J usage is TRBJ2-5, with 8 bases that match TRBD1. J was trimmed by 5 bases and V by 1 base; bases with no gene match: 6. This CDR3 has 15 residues. Germline values: CDR1 WNHNN, CDR2 SYGVQD (reference sequence). The CDR3, as DNA: TGCGCCAGCAGTGAGTGGGCCAGGGGGCAGGAGACCCAGTACTTC. Protein sequence: CASSEWARGQETQYF.

The CDR3 region is CASSLGRGGLTGELFF. In DNA form, the CDR3 reads TGTGCCAGCAGCTTAGGGCGGGGGGGCCTAACCGGGGAGCTGTTTTTT. The rearrangement links TRBV7-8 to TRBJ2-2; 9 bases are a match to TRBD2. The CDR3 has 16 residues. The trim removed 1 base at V and 5 bases at J, leaving 5 bases unmatched. Germline V lookup: CDR1 SGHVS, CDR2 FQNEAQ.

Written as DNA, the CDR3 is TGTGCCAGTAGTATAGATTTGGAGGGGGCGAGTCCCACTGAAGCTTTCTTT. This gives the protein CASSIDLEGASPTEAFF. The rearrangement uses TRBV19 and TRBJ1-1, with 7 bases fitting TRBD1. V lost 0 bases to trimming and J lost 4 bases; unmatched junction nucleotides: 11. The CDR3 has 17 residues. Per the germline V gene, CDR1 is LNHDA and CDR2 is SQIVND (reference sequence).

There are a few counts of this clone. The chain uses TRBV29-1 and TRBJ2-7; TRBD1 agrees at 9 bases. The CDR3 extends over 15 amino acids. The germline V gene encodes CDR1 SQVTM and CDR2 ANQGSEA. The V and J ends lost 6 bases and 0 bases, in that order; junction bases with no gene match: 9. The CDR3: CSVLGQGKSSYEQYF. As DNA, the CDR3 is TGCAGCGTACTGGGACAGGGCAAATCCTCCTACGAGCAGTACTTC.

The rearrangement joins TRBV4-1 to TRBJ2-4; 10 bases match TRBD2. The CDR3 runs to 17 residues. Germline V CDR1 and CDR2: MGHRA, YSYEKL. The junction had 5 bases not matched to a gene; V was cut back by 3 bases and J by 0 bases. The CDR3 sequence: CASSHPSGRGAKNIQYF. The CDR3 bases are TGCGCCAGCAGCCACCCTAGCGGGAGAGGAGCCAAAAACATTCAGTACTTC.

The chain couples TRBV7-9 to TRBJ2-5; 15 bases are a match to TRBD2. The CDR3 totals 17 residues. V lost 5 bases to trimming and J lost 6 bases; unmatched junction nucleotides: 10. Germline V gene sequence: CDR1 SEHNR, CDR2 FQNEAQ (reference sequence). CDR3 sequence reads: CASSPRTSGRAMQTQYF. As DNA, the CDR3 is TGTGCCAGCAGCCCCAGGACTAGCGGGAGGGCCATGCAGACCCAGTACTTC.

The genes are TRBV7-9 and TRBJ2-5; 7 nucleotides match TRBD2. With 3 bases clipped from V and 1 base from J, the junction kept 5 bases outside the gene matches. The CDR3 has 15 amino acids. CDR1 is SEHNR, CDR2 FQNEAQ, per germline (reference sequence). The DNA for the CDR3 is TGTGCCAGCAGCTTCCTGGCTAGCGGCCAAGAGACCCAGTACTTC. Amino acid sequence: CASSFLASGQETQYF.

This chain connects TRBV7-2 to TRBJ1-4; the D gene is possibly TRBD1 (5 bases). The CDR3 length is 16 residues. V shed 2 bases and J shed 5 bases, with 15 bases lying between them. The germline CDR1 and CDR2 sequences are SGHTA and FQGNSA. This chain's CDR3 is CASSLQGGVVNEKLFF. CDR3 coding DNA: TGTGCCAGCAGCTTACAGGGCGGGGTAGTAAATGAAAAACTGTTTTTT.

V and J are TRBV29-1 and TRBJ1-2; D not resolved. Trimming took off 5 bases at V and 2 bases at J, with 12 bases between the two ends. Germline lookup yields CDR1 SQVTM and CDR2 ANQGSEA. The CDR3 is 13 residues long. CDR3 in DNA: TGCAGCGTTCGGAGGGCCGGGAACTATGGCTACACCTTC. Amino acids: CSVRRAGNYGYTF.

The J gene is TRBJ2-5, the V gene TRBV7-6, with unresolved D. Germline CDR1 and CDR2: SGHVS and FNYEAQ. With 2 bases removed from V and 1 base from J, the gap between germline ends came to 5 bases. The CDR3 covers 13 residues. CDR3 sequence (DNA): TGTGCCAGCAGCTTAATCGGCCAAGAGACCCAGTACTTC. It yields the protein CASSLIGQETQYF.

This clone has only one observation. The gene calls are TRBV5-1 and TRBJ2-3; tentative D call: TRBD2 (6 bases). CDR3 length: 17 amino acids. CDR1 is SGHRS and CDR2 is YFSETQ in the germline V gene. Trimming left V 5 bases short and J 9 bases short, with 28 bases between. The CDR3 spells CASRFLSGTLEVYTQYF. As DNA, the CDR3 is TGCGCCAGCAGATTTCTATCCGGGACTCTCGAGGTGTACACGCAGTATTTT.

The chain joins TRBV7-2 to TRBJ2-3; perhaps TRBD1 as D (5 bases). This CDR3 contains 15 residues. Trimming removed 1 base from V and 2 bases from J, with 10 bases in between. Germline V gene lookup returns CDR1 SGHTA and CDR2 FQGNSA. CDR3 amino acids: CASSLEGYNTDTQYF. The CDR3 region has the DNA TGTGCCAGCAGCTTAGAGGGGTATAACACAGATACGCAGTATTTT.

V usage is TRBV7-8 and J usage is TRBJ2-3; 8 bases are a match to TRBD2. This CDR3 is built from 14 residues. V lost 3 bases, J lost 4 bases, and 3 bases stayed unmatched. The germline V gene has CDR1 SGHVS and CDR2 FQNEAQ. CDR3 region: CASSFGRGADTQYF. DNA of the CDR3: TGTGCCAGCAGCTTCGGGCGGGGGGCAGATACGCAGTATTTT. Supplemented by reference TRBV7-8 and TRBJ2-3, the full variable domain reads GAGVSQSPRYKVAKRGQDVALRCDPISGHVSLFWYQQALGQGPEFLTYFQNEAQLDKSGLPSDRFFAERPEGSVSTLKIQRTQQEDSAVYLCASSFGRGADTQYFGPGTRLTVL.

Note on this clone: Other DNA sequences in the same sample also yield this CDR3. The V gene is TRBV19, the J gene TRBJ2-7, with TRBD2 matching 8 bases. CDR1 and CDR2 (germline): LNHDA, SQIVND (reference sequence). This CDR3 is built from 15 residues. V shed 3 bases, J shed 1 base, and the junction held 5 bases outside the gene matches. This CDR3 reads CASSMASGGSYEQYF. DNA of the CDR3: TGTGCCAGTAGTATGGCGAGCGGGGGATCCTACGAGCAGTACTTC.

This chain joins TRBV27 and TRBJ2-7; 8 nucleotides agree with TRBD1. Per germline, CDR1 MNHEY and CDR2 SMNVEV (reference sequence). The J segment lost 2 bases and the V segment lost 3 bases, leaving 6 bases of the junction unmatched. CDR3 length: 15 residues. CDR3 DNA sequence: TGTGCCAGCAGTTTGGGGCAGGGGGCTCCCTACGAGCAGTACTTC. The encoded protein is CASSLGQGAPYEQYF.

This clone has more than one count but fewer than ten. The CDR3 region is CASGRGAYEQYF. As DNA, the CDR3 is TGTGCCAGCGGGAGGGGGGCCTACGAGCAGTACTTC. The V gene is TRBV6-5, the J gene TRBJ2-7, with D perhaps matching TRBD2 (7 bases). This CDR3 region has 12 residues. Trimming removed 8 bases at V and 2 bases at J, with 10 bases between. The germline gives CDR1 MNHEY, CDR2 SVGAGI.

V and J are TRBV6-1 and TRBJ1-2, with a tentative D call TRBD1 (6 bases). V lost 3 bases and J lost 13, with 18 bases in between. Per germline, CDR1 MNHNS and CDR2 SASEGT. CDR3 length: 13 amino acids. CDR3 in amino acids: CASSEAVQGHSTF. The CDR3 nucleotides are TGTGCCAGCAGTGAGGCAGTCCAGGGGCATAGCACCTTC.

This clone has a single count. The V and J genes are TRBV7-2 and TRBJ2-3; D uncertain. From germline, CDR1 is SGHTA and CDR2 FQGNSA. V lost 1 base and J 6 bases, leaving 11 bases between the germline ends. This CDR3 is 14 amino acids long. The CDR3 DNA reads TGTGCCAGCAGCTTAGTCCCCCTCAGGGATACGCAGTATTTT. It specifies CASSLVPLRDTQYF.

The chain carries TRBV5-4 and TRBJ2-7, with D possibly being TRBD2 (6 bases). Deletions cut 0 bases from V and 5 bases from J, with 15 bases between. The CDR3 has 15 residues. CDR1 and CDR2 from the germline V gene are SGHNT and YYREEE (reference sequence). CDR3 nucleotides: TGTGCCAGCAGCTTGGGCGGACTACCCACCCACGAGCAGTACTTC. Encoded protein: CASSLGGLPTHEQYF.

The chain recombines TRBV10-3 with TRBJ1-1; TRBD1 might be the D (6 bases). V was pared by 4 bases and J by 5 bases, with 14 bases between. This CDR3 contains 14 residues. Germline CDR1 is ENHRY and CDR2 is SYGVKD. The DNA of the CDR3 is TGTGCCATCAGTGGGACCTTACAGGGAACTGAAGCTTTCTTT. As protein: CAISGTLQGTEAFF.

The chain uses TRBV4-1 and TRBJ2-1; 15 nucleotides match TRBD2. V lost 4 bases to trimming and J lost 5 bases; unmatched junction nucleotides: 9. The CDR3 runs 18 residues. Germline V gene data show CDR1 as MGHRA and CDR2 as YSYEKL. CDR3 protein: CASSPGLAGGPVNNEQFF. The CDR3 DNA is TGCGCCAGCAGCCCCGGACTAGCGGGAGGGCCGGTAAACAATGAGCAGTTCTTC.

The chain recombines TRBV7-8 with TRBJ1-5; 7 bases align to TRBD1. Trimming cost V 4 bases and J 10 bases; bases outside gene matches: 13. Germline V CDR1 and CDR2: SGHVS, FQNEAQ. CDR3 length: 15 residues. This chain's CDR3 is CASSSSGTVFSPQHF. The CDR3 region has the DNA TGTGCCAGCAGCTCTTCCGGGACAGTTTTTTCTCCCCAGCATTTT.

The V gene is TRBV4-3, the J gene TRBJ1-6, with TRBD1 matching over 7 bases. Unmatched junction bases numbered 6, after V lost 4 bases and J lost 9 bases. The length of the CDR3 is 14 residues. CDR1 and CDR2 (germline): LGHNA, YSLEER. The CDR3 sequence: CASSRGQEASPLHF. The CDR3 coding sequence is TGCGCCAGCAGCCGCGGACAGGAGGCTTCACCCCTCCACTTT.

This clone has a single count. The rearrangement joins TRBV7-2 to TRBJ2-5; 7 bases align to TRBD2. CDR3 length: 14 residues. The V gene's germline CDR1 is SGHTA and CDR2 FQGNSA. J gave up 5 bases and V 2 bases, and 5 bases lay outside the gene matches. The CDR3 nucleotides read TGTGCCAGCAGCTTAAGGGGAGGGGCGGAGACCCAGTACTTC. It specifies CASSLRGGAETQYF. The whole variable domain, filled in from reference TRBV7-2 and TRBJ2-5, reads GAGVSQSPSNKVTEKGKDVELRCDPISGHTALYWYRQSLGQGLEFLIYFQGNSAPDKSGLPSDRFSAERTGGSVSTLTIQRTQQEDSAVYLCASSLRGGAETQYFGPGTRLLVL.

The chain couples TRBV28 to TRBJ2-7, with D uncertain. V was clipped by 4 bases and J by 4 bases, with 17 bases between them. The germline CDR1 and CDR2 sequences are MDHEN and SYDVKM. This CDR3 is built from 15 residues. In DNA form, the CDR3 reads TGTGCCAGCAGTTCACCGGCCCCAACAGAATACGAGCAGTACTTC. It translates to CASSSPAPTEYEQYF.

The rearrangement uses TRBV2 and TRBJ2-1; possible D gene TRBD1, 6 bases. The germline V and J ends were trimmed by 3 bases and 1 base, with 13 bases remaining between them. There are 16 residues in the CDR3. The germline V gene has CDR1 SNHLY and CDR2 FYNNEI. This CDR3 reads CASSDPARGSYNEQFF. The CDR3 nucleotides are TGTGCCAGCAGTGATCCGGCCAGGGGTTCCTACAATGAGCAGTTCTTC.

The V and J genes are TRBV5-8 and TRBJ2-3, with 8 bases that match TRBD2. J was trimmed by 4 bases and V by 0 bases; bases with no gene match: 1. The CDR3 consists of 14 residues. Germline CDR1 reads SGHTS; CDR2 reads YDEGEE. The CDR3 region has the DNA TGTGCCAGCAGCTTGGCGGGGGGGTCAGATACGCAGTATTTT. Amino acid sequence: CASSLAGGSDTQYF. Using reference TRBV5-8 and TRBJ2-3 for the parts outside the CDR3, the full variable domain is EAGVTQSPTHLIKTRGQQATLRCSPISGHTSVYWYQQALGLGLQFLLWYDEGEERNRGNFPPRFSGRQFPNYSSELNVNALELEDSALYLCASSLAGGSDTQYFGPGTRLTVL.